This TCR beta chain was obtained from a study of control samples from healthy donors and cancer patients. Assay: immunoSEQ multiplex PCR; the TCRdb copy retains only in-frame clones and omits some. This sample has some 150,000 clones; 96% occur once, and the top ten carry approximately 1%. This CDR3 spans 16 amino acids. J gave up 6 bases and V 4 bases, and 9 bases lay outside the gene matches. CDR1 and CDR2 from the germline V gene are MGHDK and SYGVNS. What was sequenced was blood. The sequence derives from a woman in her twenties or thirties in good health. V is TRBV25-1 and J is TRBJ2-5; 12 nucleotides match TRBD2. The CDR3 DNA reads TGTGCCAGCAGTGCCCCGACTAGCGGGAGCCAGCAGACCCAGTACTTC. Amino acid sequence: CASSAPTSGSQQTQYF.